This T cell receptor (beta chain) was retrieved from a study of T cell repertoires in cytomegalovirus infection. Looking at the study overall: Recently identified HLA-C-restricted and well-studied HLA-B-restricted CMV epitopes were used. Carrying CMV and the relevant HLA type showed in public TCR beta signatures.

Study-wide findings and caveats: HLA-C-restricted, CMV-specific TCR beta clonotypes were dominant ex vivo.

This clonotype was detected ten times or more. Its matching antigen is unknown. Germline V gene data show CDR1 as SGHVS and CDR2 as FQNEAQ. The CDR3 contains 15 residues. The V gene end was trimmed by 5 bases and the J gene end by 5 bases; junction bases not matched to a gene: 8. In TCRdb, the reads were re-called with MiXCR into one record per CDR3 protein. The data hold around 300,000 distinct CDR3 sequences, with about 25% observed a single time. This TCR came from a human donor in good health (CMV status not recorded). Some clones in this sample may be carry-over from other donors' samples. The chain joins TRBV7-8 to TRBJ2-3; 9 nucleotides line up with TRBD2. The sequenced sample was cultured PBMCs, obtained from culture after CMV antigen stimulation. CDR3 in amino acids: CASSRRGGGGDTQYF. The CDR3 nucleotides read TGTGCCAGCAGCCGGCGAGGCGGGGGGGGAGATACGCAGTATTTT. Full variable domain (remainder filled in from reference TRBV7-8 and TRBJ2-3): GAGVSQSPRYKVAKRGQDVALRCDPISGHVSLFWYQQALGQGPEFLTYFQNEAQLDKSGLPSDRFFAERPEGSVSTLKIQRTQQEDSAVYLCASSRRGGGGDTQYFGPGTRLTVL.